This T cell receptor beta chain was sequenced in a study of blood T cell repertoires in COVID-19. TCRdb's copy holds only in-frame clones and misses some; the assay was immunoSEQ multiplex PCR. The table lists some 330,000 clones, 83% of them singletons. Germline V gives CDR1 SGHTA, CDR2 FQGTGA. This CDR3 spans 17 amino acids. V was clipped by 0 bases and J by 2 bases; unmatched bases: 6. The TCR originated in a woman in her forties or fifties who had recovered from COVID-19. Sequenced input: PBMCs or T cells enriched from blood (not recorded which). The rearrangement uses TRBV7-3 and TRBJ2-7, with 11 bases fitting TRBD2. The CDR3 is CASSLTGVAGGPYEQYF. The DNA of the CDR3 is TGTGCCAGCAGCTTAACGGGGGTAGCGGGAGGGCCCTACGAGCAGTACTTC.